These 2 T cell receptor beta chains share one sample of origin, sequenced in a study of CD8 T cells in ankylosing spondylitis. TCRdb reprocessed the 5' RACE reads with MiXCR, giving one entry per CDR3 protein. The profile shows 150,000 to 200,000 distinct CDR3 sequences, roughly 10% of them singletons. Sequences were obtained from blood, either unsorted or a sorted T cell fraction (not recorded which). The receptors derive from a male donor with ankylosing spondylitis or in good health (not recorded which).

At least ten counts were recorded for this clonotype. For the CDR3, the DNA is TGTGCCAGCAGTGTAACAGGGGTGAGCGAGCAGTACTTC. Its translation: CASSVTGVSEQYF. The rearrangement uses TRBV25-1 and TRBJ2-7; TRBD1 agrees at 7 bases. V was clipped by 4 bases and J by 6 bases; unmatched bases: 6. The length of the CDR3 is 13 residues. Germline V gives CDR1 MGHDK, CDR2 SYGVNS.

This clonotype was observed many times. The V gene is TRBV6-1, the J gene TRBJ2-1; D is undetermined. The V gene's germline CDR1 is MNHNS and CDR2 SASEGT. V lost 6 bases, J lost 6 bases, and 18 bases lay in between. CDR3 length equals 15 residues. CDR3 amino acids: CASSSRLDLSNEQFF. CDR3 bases: TGTGCCAGCAGCTCACGACTCGACTTAAGCAATGAGCAGTTCTTC.